The 30 T cell receptor beta chains below were found in one sample sequenced in a study of siplizumab effects on memory and regulatory T cells. Sequencing used immunoSEQ multiplex PCR; TCRdb keeps in-frame clones, though not all of them. The data contain about 91,000 clones, roughly 93% of them singletons. Specimen: CD8+ T cells sorted from blood. The receptors were sampled from a human donor in good health.

The CDR3 region has the DNA TGTGCCAGTAGTGCCGGGACAGGGGGCTACGAGCAGTACTTC. This encodes CASSAGTGGYEQYF. The chain has TRBV19 and TRBJ2-7; TRBD1 matches 11 bases. The junction had 3 bases not matched to a gene; V was cut back by 5 bases and J by 3 bases. Germline lookup yields CDR1 LNHDA and CDR2 SQIVND (reference sequence). There are 14 residues in the CDR3.

The rearrangement uses TRBV13 and TRBJ1-4, with D unclear. Germline CDR1 and CDR2: PRHDT and FYEKMQ (reference sequence). This CDR3 contains 17 residues. Trimming removed 1 base at V and 7 bases at J, with 19 bases between. The CDR3 DNA follows: TGTGCCAGCAGCTTAGCGCCTCGGGATGGAAGGTTTGAAAAACTGTTTTTT. This translates into CASSLAPRDGRFEKLFF.

V gene TRBV5-6 combines with J gene TRBJ2-7; D unclear. V lost 0 bases and J lost 2, with 6 bases in between. Germline V lookup: CDR1 SGHDT, CDR2 YYEEEE. The CDR3 sequence is 13 residues long. The CDR3: CASSLGTTYEQYF. The CDR3 nucleotides are TGTGCCAGCAGCTTGGGCACGACCTACGAGCAGTACTTC. The whole variable domain, remainder taken from reference TRBV5-6 and TRBJ2-7, is DAGVTQSPTHLIKTRGQQVTLRCSPKSGHDTVSWYQQALGQGPQFIFQYYEEEERQRGNFPDRFSGHQFPNYSSELNVNALLLGDSALYLCASSLGTTYEQYFGPGTRLTVT.

The V gene is TRBV6-1, the J gene TRBJ2-2, with 10 bases identical to TRBD1. CDR3 size: 17 residues. The germline gives CDR1 MNHNS, CDR2 SASEGT. With V trimmed by 2 bases and J by 7 bases, 10 bases remained unmatched. The CDR3 reads CASSENRDRGWVGELFF. The CDR3 DNA sequence: TGTGCCAGCAGTGAAAACCGGGACAGGGGATGGGTCGGGGAGCTGTTTTTT.

The rearrangement links TRBV5-6 to TRBJ2-7; 7 positions agree with TRBD1. Germline V lookup: CDR1 SGHDT, CDR2 YYEEEE. Trimming at V came to 7 bases and at J to 0 bases, leaving 10 bases not matched to a gene. CDR3 length equals 15 residues. CDR3 amino acids: CASLLGQEYSYEQYF. DNA of the CDR3: TGTGCCAGCCTTCTTGGACAGGAGTACTCCTACGAGCAGTACTTC.

The chain's CDR3 is CSAGISYEQYF. CDR3 sequence (DNA): TGCAGTGCTGGCATTTCCTACGAGCAGTACTTC. The chain employs TRBV20-1 and TRBJ2-5; D remains ambiguous. With the DNA end fitting TRBJ2-7 better, the J assignment may be wrong. Germline V lookup: CDR1 DFQATT, CDR2 SNEGSKA (reference sequence). There are 11 residues in the CDR3.

This rearrangement joins TRBV4-1 to TRBJ2-1, with 9 bases identical to TRBD2. V dropped 0 bases and J dropped 5; count of bases not matched to a gene: 8. The CDR3 consists of 17 residues. From germline, CDR1 is MGHRA and CDR2 YSYEKL. CDR3 sequence reads: CASSQDPPSGNHNEQFF. DNA of the CDR3: TGCGCCAGCAGCCAAGATCCCCCTAGCGGGAATCACAATGAGCAGTTCTTC.

V gene TRBV4-3 combines with J gene TRBJ2-1; 12 bases align to TRBD2. Germline trimming cut 0 bases from V and 0 bases from J; bases unmatched to any gene: 6. Germline values: CDR1 LGHNA, CDR2 YSLEER. The CDR3 extends over 19 amino acids. This chain's CDR3 is CASSQDRGLAGSSYNEQFF. CDR3 nucleotides: TGCGCCAGCAGCCAAGACCGAGGACTAGCGGGAAGCTCCTACAATGAGCAGTTCTTC.

V gene TRBV4-1 combines with J gene TRBJ1-2; D unclear. The germline V gene encodes CDR1 MGHRA and CDR2 YSYEKL. CDR3 length equals 16 residues. Trimming took off 5 bases at V and 8 bases at J, with 24 bases between the two ends. CDR3 residues: CASSEYAGVNLVGYTF. The CDR3 region has the DNA TGCGCCAGCAGCGAATATGCCGGGGTCAACTTAGTCGGCTACACCTTC.

This rearrangement joins TRBV19 to TRBJ2-7; 10 bases line up with TRBD2. Per germline, CDR1 LNHDA and CDR2 SQIVND (reference sequence). The junction had 9 bases not matched to a gene; V was cut back by 3 bases and J by 1 base. CDR3 size: 17 residues. CDR3 amino acids: CASSISGLADESYEQYF. The CDR3 nucleotides read TGTGCCAGTAGTATTTCCGGACTAGCGGATGAATCCTACGAGCAGTACTTC. The entire variable domain, with the rest obtained from reference TRBV19 and TRBJ2-7, is as follows: DGGITQSPKYLFRKEGQNVTLSCEQNLNHDAMYWYRQDPGQGLRLIYYSQIVNDFQKGDIAEGYSVSREKKESFPLTVTSAQKNPTAFYLCASSISGLADESYEQYFGPGTRLTVT.

CDR3 in amino acids: CASEGTSGSLGELFF. CDR3 nucleotides: TGTGCCAGCGAAGGGACTAGCGGGAGTCTCGGGGAGCTGTTTTTT. This chain joins TRBV2 and TRBJ2-2; TRBD2 matches 14 bases. V was clipped by 8 bases and J by 7 bases; unmatched bases: 6. Germline-derived CDR1 and CDR2 are SNHLY and FYNNEI. The CDR3 is made up of 15 amino acids.

This chain links TRBV11-2 with TRBJ2-7; 14 nucleotides agree with TRBD2. V shed 5 bases, J shed 6 bases, and the junction held 15 bases outside the gene matches. The CDR3 contains 18 residues. Per germline, CDR1 SGHAT and CDR2 FQNNGV. CDR3 bases: TGTGCCAGCAGCCTTTTTGACCCTGGGACTAGCGGGAGCTGCGAGCAGTACTTC. Translation gives CASSLFDPGTSGSCEQYF. The whole variable domain, remainder taken from reference TRBV11-2 and TRBJ2-7, is EAGVAQSPRYKIIEKRQSVAFWCNPISGHATLYWYQQILGQGPKLLIQFQNNGVVDDSQLPKDRFSAERLKGVDSTLKIQPAKLEDSAVYLCASSLFDPGTSGSCEQYFGPGTRLTVT.

The chain carries TRBV5-4 and TRBJ1-2; TRBD1 aligns across 8 bases. CDR1 and CDR2 from the germline V gene are SGHNT and YYREEE (reference sequence). The trim removed 2 bases at V and 1 base at J, leaving 4 bases unmatched. This CDR3 has 15 amino acids. The CDR3 here is CASSFRTGSNYGYTF. The CDR3 nucleotides are TGTGCCAGCAGCTTTCGGACAGGGAGTAACTATGGCTACACCTTC.

The chain recombines TRBV27 with TRBJ1-2; D possibly corresponds to TRBD1 (6 bases). Trimming took 4 bases from V and 7 from J, leaving 19 bases between them. Germline assignment: CDR1 MNHEY and CDR2 SMNVEV (reference sequence). The CDR3 runs 15 residues. Written as DNA, the CDR3 is TGTGCCAGCAGTTCAACGTGGGGGGCGCCTTCTGGCTACACCTTC. It encodes CASSSTWGAPSGYTF.

The table lists this clone with a count of one. The chain carries TRBV25-1 and TRBJ1-4; D possibly corresponds to TRBD1 (6 bases). The germline V and J ends were trimmed by 1 base and 5 bases, with 11 bases remaining between them. This CDR3 is built from 15 residues. Germline CDR1 MGHDK, CDR2 SYGVNS. CDR3 bases: TGTGCCAGCAGTGAATTTAAGGGGGGGAATGAAAAACTGTTTTTT. It specifies CASSEFKGGNEKLFF.

This clone was detected only once. The chain recombines TRBV13 with TRBJ2-2, with 12 bases lining up with TRBD2. The CDR3 loop spans 17 amino acids. The germline V gene encodes CDR1 PRHDT and CDR2 FYEKMQ (reference sequence). J lost 6 bases, V lost 6 bases, and 11 bases had no gene match. The CDR3 sequence is CASSPINLAGGAGELFF. CDR3 sequence (DNA): TGTGCCAGCAGTCCCATTAATCTAGCGGGAGGGGCCGGGGAGCTGTTTTTT.

The rearrangement uses TRBV27 and TRBJ1-6, with D possibly TRBD1 on 6 matching bases. The CDR3 runs 14 residues. Germline V gene sequence: CDR1 MNHEY, CDR2 SMNVEV (reference sequence). V lost 5 bases and J 6 bases, leaving 11 bases between the germline ends. The chain's CDR3 is CASSRTAVNSPLHF. For the CDR3, the DNA is TGTGCCAGCAGTCGGACAGCAGTTAATTCACCCCTCCACTTT.

The gene calls are TRBV9 and TRBJ2-3; 7 positions agree with TRBD2. Germline assignment: CDR1 SGDLS and CDR2 YYNGEE. After removal of 3 bases from V and 1 base from J, the junction contained 5 bases not matched to a gene. The CDR3 runs 15 residues. The CDR3 here is CASSAGTSGTDTQYF. The DNA of the CDR3 is TGTGCCAGCAGCGCCGGAACTAGCGGCACAGATACGCAGTATTTT.

The V call is TRBV6-1, the J call TRBJ1-1; no reliable D call. Per germline, CDR1 MNHNS and CDR2 SASEGT. The length of the CDR3 is 14 residues. V was cut by 2 bases and J by 2 bases, with 9 bases left in between. CDR3 residues: CASSELPENTEAFF. The CDR3, as DNA: TGTGCCAGCAGTGAACTTCCAGAAAACACTGAAGCTTTCTTT.

The rearrangement uses TRBV7-2 and TRBJ1-5; possibly TRBD1 for D (5 bases). The V gene's germline CDR1 is SGHTA and CDR2 FQGNSA. This CDR3 spans 16 amino acids. The V and J ends lost 5 bases and 1 base respectively, with 15 bases between them. CDR3 in DNA: TGTGCCAGCAGCCCTGGGACGGCGGGCAGCAATCAGCCCCAGCATTTT. Protein sequence: CASSPGTAGSNQPQHF.

The chain links TRBV7-9 to TRBJ1-1, with 7 bases fitting TRBD1. The V gene's germline CDR1 is SEHNR and CDR2 FQNEAQ (reference sequence). The CDR3 totals 16 residues. Germline trimming cut 5 bases from V and 2 bases from J; bases unmatched to any gene: 11. In DNA form, the CDR3 reads TGTGCCAGCAGCCCTAGTCCGACAGGGCTTAACACTGAAGCTTTCTTT. Protein: CASSPSPTGLNTEAFF.

The chain links TRBV7-8 to TRBJ2-1; TRBD2 aligns across 8 bases. Germline V gene data show CDR1 as SGHVS and CDR2 as FQNEAQ. The J segment lost 0 bases and the V segment lost 5 bases, leaving 9 bases of the junction unmatched. The CDR3 has 17 amino acids. This chain's CDR3 is CASSTHSGASSYNEQFF. For the CDR3, the DNA is TGTGCCAGCAGCACCCATAGCGGGGCAAGCTCCTACAATGAGCAGTTCTTC.

V usage is TRBV7-9 and J usage is TRBJ2-7; the D gene is possibly TRBD1 (6 bases). CDR1 is SEHNR, CDR2 FQNEAQ, per germline (reference sequence). V lost 3 bases and J 2 bases, leaving 11 bases between the germline ends. CDR3 size: 14 residues. Here the CDR3 reads CASSFPGAAYEQYF. The DNA of the CDR3 is TGTGCCAGCAGCTTCCCAGGGGCGGCCTACGAGCAGTACTTC. Full variable domain (missing parts from reference TRBV7-9 and TRBJ2-7): DTGVSQNPRHKITKRGQNVTFRCDPISEHNRLYWYRQTLGQGPEFLTYFQNEAQLEKSRLLSDRFSAERPKGSFSTLEIQRTEQGDSAMYLCASSFPGAAYEQYFGPGTRLTVT.

V and J are TRBV2 and TRBJ2-3; the match to TRBD2 covers 10 bases. CDR3 length equals 17 residues. The J segment lost 0 bases and the V segment lost 10 bases, leaving 13 bases of the junction unmatched. Germline values: CDR1 SNHLY, CDR2 FYNNEI. This CDR3 is CANNLAGADPSTDTQYF. CDR3 DNA: TGTGCCAACAACCTAGCGGGGGCCGACCCAAGCACAGATACGCAGTATTTT.

V usage is TRBV20-1 and J usage is TRBJ2-7, with D possibly being TRBD2 (5 bases). Germline loops: CDR1 DFQATT, CDR2 SNEGSKA (reference sequence). Trimming stripped 3 bases from V and 3 bases from J, with 6 bases between. The CDR3 runs to 11 residues. CDR3 bases: TGCAGTGCTAGGACTAACTACGAGCAGTACTTC. This sequence encodes CSARTNYEQYF.

The chain recombines TRBV5-6 with TRBJ2-1, with 7 bases matching TRBD2. The CDR3 has 13 residues. Trimming at V came to 4 bases and at J to 6 bases, leaving 4 bases not matched to a gene. Germline V gives CDR1 SGHDT, CDR2 YYEEEE. CDR3 amino acids: CASSGGTTNEQFF. In DNA form, the CDR3 reads TGTGCCAGCAGCGGCGGGACTACCAATGAGCAGTTCTTC.

This clone was recorded only once. V and J are TRBV6-6 and TRBJ1-5; 11 bases align to TRBD1. Germline values: CDR1 MNHNY, CDR2 SVGAGI (reference sequence). The trim removed 8 bases at V and 7 bases at J, leaving 7 bases unmatched. CDR3 size: 14 residues. This CDR3 is CASRGQGARQPQHF. CDR3 nucleotide sequence: TGTGCCAGCCGAGGACAGGGGGCAAGGCAGCCCCAGCATTTT.

This clone was picked up a small number of times. The chain joins TRBV2 to TRBJ1-1, with a weak D call TRBD1 (6 bases). CDR3 length: 14 residues. Deletions cut 5 bases from V and 1 base from J, with 11 bases between. CDR1 is SNHLY, CDR2 FYNNEI, per germline. CDR3 loop: CASSPGQTNTEAFF. The CDR3 coding sequence is TGTGCCAGCAGTCCGGGACAAACGAACACTGAAGCTTTCTTT.

The chain is built from TRBV27 and TRBJ1-1, with D maybe TRBD1 (6 bases). The CDR3 is made up of 13 amino acids. Deletions cut 6 bases from V and 5 bases from J, with 13 bases between. The germline gives CDR1 MNHEY, CDR2 SMNVEV (reference sequence). The CDR3 nucleotides read TGTGCCAGCAGACCGGGAGGGGGAACTGAAGCTTTCTTT. This sequence encodes CASRPGGGTEAFF.

The rearrangement uses TRBV7-8 and TRBJ1-1, with 8 bases lining up with TRBD1. The CDR3 consists of 14 residues. CDR1 and CDR2 (germline): SGHVS, FQNEAQ. V was pared by 5 bases and J by 5 bases, with 7 bases of the junction left unmatched. For the CDR3, the DNA is TGTGCCAGCAGCCGGCAGGGGGCCCTGACTGAAGCTTTCTTT. It is translated as CASSRQGALTEAFF.